This TCR beta chain was obtained from a study of post-analysis software for immune sequencing data. The germline CDR1 and CDR2 sequences are MGHRA and YSYEKL. Trimming took off 4 bases at V and 5 bases at J, with 17 bases between the two ends. This CDR3 is 15 amino acids long. Study-wide results and limits: With TRBV5-6, TRBV5-1 and TRBV20-1 included, about five TRBV segments were more frequent in patients than in controls.

TCR beta libraries were prepared from cDNA with unique molecular identifiers. Using its own MiXCR run on the PCR reads, TCRdb lists one record per CDR3 protein. This table holds about 540,000 distinct CDR3 sequences, less than 40% found once. The table lists this clonotype with a few counts. No antigen is known for it. The TCR sequence derives from a girl aged 2 to 17 with multiple sclerosis. The rearrangement uses TRBV4-1 and TRBJ2-5, with a possible D match to TRBD1 (5 bases). The specimen was blood. The CDR3 coding sequence is TGCGCCAGCAGCCCCCAGGGATCCGGAATGGAGACCCAGTACTTC. Protein sequence: CASSPQGSGMETQYF.